These T cell receptor beta chains were read from a single sample in a study of T cells after yellow fever vaccination. TCRdb re-called the 5' RACE reads through MiXCR, storing one row per CDR3 protein. The data show a few hundred thousand distinct CDR3 sequences, 6% to 8% seen once. The sample here was CD4+ T cells sorted from PBMCs, taken on the day of the yellow fever booster vaccination. Receptor source: a young man who received the YFV17D yellow fever vaccine. Both conserved end residues are part of each CDR3. The order of the fields is D gene, J gene, clone size, V gene, CDR3 DNA, CDR3 protein. The D gene is left open where the match is weak. Clone size is not always given. Where it is, it says once, few, many or a class for expanded clones.

d_gene: NA; j_gene: TRBJ1-4; abundance: few; v_gene: TRBV11-2; CDR3nt: TGTGCCAGCAGCCCTAGGGGACGAACTAATGAAAAACTGTTTTTT; CDR3aa: CASSPRGRTNEKLFF
d_gene: NA; j_gene: TRBJ2-1; abundance: few; v_gene: TRBV27; CDR3nt: TGTGCCAGCAGTTTAAGGGGGGAGCCCTACAATGAGCAGTTCTTC; CDR3aa: CASSLRGEPYNEQFF
d_gene: TRBD1; j_gene: TRBJ1-1; abundance: many; v_gene: TRBV6-1; CDR3nt: TGTGCCAGCAGTCCTTTTCAGGGGGTCACTGAAGCTTTCTTT; CDR3aa: CASSPFQGVTEAFF
d_gene: NA; j_gene: TRBJ2-3; abundance: NA; v_gene: TRBV29-1; CDR3nt: TGCAGCGCACGACTAGGGGGCTCCACAGATACGCAGTATTTT; CDR3aa: CSARLGGSTDTQYF
d_gene: NA; j_gene: TRBJ1-3; abundance: NA; v_gene: TRBV5-1; CDR3nt: TGCGCCAGCAGCTTGGAGTGGGGATCCGGAAACACCATATATTTT; CDR3aa: CASSLEWGSGNTIYF
d_gene: NA; j_gene: TRBJ1-4; abundance: few; v_gene: TRBV7-2; CDR3nt: TGTGCCAGCAGCTTATTGGGGCAGACCCTGTTTTTT; CDR3aa: CASSLLGQTLFF
d_gene: TRBD2; j_gene: TRBJ2-3; abundance: few; v_gene: TRBV5-6; CDR3nt: TGTGCCAGCAGCTTGGACGGGAGGGCCGCAGATACGCAGTATTTT; CDR3aa: CASSLDGRAADTQYF
d_gene: TRBD1; j_gene: TRBJ2-3; abundance: NA; v_gene: TRBV6-5; CDR3nt: TGTGCCAGCAGGCCAGACAGGGCGAGGGCAGATACGCAGTATTTT; CDR3aa: CASRPDRARADTQYF
d_gene: TRBD2; j_gene: TRBJ2-2; abundance: many; v_gene: TRBV18; CDR3nt: TGTGCCAGCTCATTTGGACTAGAGGACGGGGAGCTGTTTTTT; CDR3aa: CASSFGLEDGELFF
d_gene: NA; j_gene: TRBJ1-1; abundance: few; v_gene: TRBV5-8; CDR3nt: TGTGCCACCCTCGGGCGGACAGTAAACACTGAAGCTTTCTTT; CDR3aa: CATLGRTVNTEAFF
d_gene: TRBD1; j_gene: TRBJ2-7; abundance: few; v_gene: TRBV7-9; CDR3nt: TGTGCCAGCAGCCTGGACAGGGCCCTCGGCGAGCAGTACTTC; CDR3aa: CASSLDRALGEQYF
d_gene: TRBD1; j_gene: TRBJ1-5; abundance: NA; v_gene: TRBV12-3/TRBV12-4; CDR3nt: TGTGCCAGCAGTAGGGGGGACAGGGACTATCAGCCCCAGCATTTT; CDR3aa: CASSRGDRDYQPQHF
d_gene: NA; j_gene: TRBJ2-4; abundance: few; v_gene: TRBV3-1; CDR3nt: TGTGCCAGCAGCCAAGGCGACGGAAAAAACATTCAGTACTTC; CDR3aa: CASSQGDGKNIQYF
d_gene: NA; j_gene: TRBJ2-7; abundance: few; v_gene: TRBV7-2; CDR3nt: TGTGCCAGCAGCCCTTATGATGGCTCCTACGAGCAGTACTTC; CDR3aa: CASSPYDGSYEQYF
d_gene: NA; j_gene: TRBJ2-3; abundance: many; v_gene: TRBV23-1; CDR3nt: TGCGCCAGCAGTCAATCGTTCCTGCCTGATACGCAGTATTTT; CDR3aa: CASSQSFLPDTQYF
d_gene: NA; j_gene: TRBJ2-1; abundance: NA; v_gene: TRBV5-1; CDR3nt: TGCGCCAGCAGATTTTTGCGGAGGACCGGAGTATCCGGCCCCTACAATGAGCAGTTCTTC; CDR3aa: CASRFLRRTGVSGPYNEQFF
d_gene: NA; j_gene: TRBJ1-6; abundance: NA; v_gene: TRBV12-3/TRBV12-4; CDR3nt: TGTGCCAGCAGCTCTATACTCGGGGGGAATATCCCCAATATCGGTTCACCCCTCCACTTT; CDR3aa: CASSSILGGNIPNIGSPLHF
d_gene: TRBD2; j_gene: TRBJ2-5; abundance: NA; v_gene: TRBV2; CDR3nt: TGTACCAGCAGTTCCGGACTAGCGGGAGGACAGATCGGCGAGACCCAGTACTTC; CDR3aa: CTSSSGLAGGQIGETQYF
d_gene: NA; j_gene: TRBJ1-2; abundance: few; v_gene: TRBV6-6; CDR3nt: TGTGCCGCCCGCAGGGCCTCTGGCTACACCTTC; CDR3aa: CAARRASGYTF
d_gene: TRBD1; j_gene: TRBJ2-5; abundance: few; v_gene: TRBV20-1; CDR3nt: TGCAGTGCTCAAGAGGGGACAGTGAAGACCCAGTACTTC; CDR3aa: CSAQEGTVKTQYF
d_gene: TRBD1; j_gene: TRBJ2-7; abundance: NA; v_gene: TRBV3-1; CDR3nt: TGTGCCAGCAGCCAGATGGGACAGTACGAGCAGTACTTC; CDR3aa: CASSQMGQYEQYF
d_gene: TRBD1; j_gene: TRBJ2-7; abundance: many; v_gene: TRBV5-1; CDR3nt: TGCGCCAGCAGCTTGGACAGGGGAAACGAGCAGTACTTC; CDR3aa: CASSLDRGNEQYF
d_gene: NA; j_gene: TRBJ2-1; abundance: few; v_gene: TRBV6-2/TRBV6-3; CDR3nt: TGTGCCAGCAGTAACAAGCGTTCCTACAATGAGCAGTTCTTC; CDR3aa: CASSNKRSYNEQFF
d_gene: NA; j_gene: TRBJ2-3; abundance: NA; v_gene: TRBV6-5; CDR3nt: TGTGCCAGCAACCCAGGGTTAGGGGTCAGGGATACGCAGTATTTT; CDR3aa: CASNPGLGVRDTQYF
d_gene: NA; j_gene: TRBJ1-1; abundance: many; v_gene: TRBV20-1; CDR3nt: TGCAGTGCTAGAGTATGGGGGGCGTCTGAAGCTTTCTTT; CDR3aa: CSARVWGASEAFF
d_gene: NA; j_gene: TRBJ2-5; abundance: many; v_gene: TRBV5-4; CDR3nt: TGTGCCAGCAGCTTGTATCTGCGAGAGACCCAGTACTTC; CDR3aa: CASSLYLRETQYF
d_gene: NA; j_gene: TRBJ2-5; abundance: NA; v_gene: TRBV2; CDR3nt: TGTGCCAGCAGGACCGAGACCCAGTACTTC; CDR3aa: CASRTETQYF
d_gene: NA; j_gene: TRBJ2-1; abundance: many; v_gene: TRBV11-1; CDR3nt: TGTGCCAGCAGCGACCGCGGGTACAATGAGCAGTTCTTC; CDR3aa: CASSDRGYNEQFF
d_gene: NA; j_gene: TRBJ2-1; abundance: few; v_gene: TRBV6-6; CDR3nt: TGTGCCAGCAAGGTCCCAGCGGGCGATGAGCAGTTCTTC; CDR3aa: CASKVPAGDEQFF
d_gene: NA; j_gene: TRBJ2-5; abundance: few; v_gene: TRBV19; CDR3nt: TGTGCCAGTAGTAGTGGAGCTAGAGGGTTGGCAAAGACCCAGTACTTC; CDR3aa: CASSSGARGLAKTQYF
d_gene: NA; j_gene: TRBJ1-3; abundance: many; v_gene: TRBV12-3/TRBV12-4; CDR3nt: TGTGCCAGCAGTTTAGGCACAGCGGCCTCTGGAAACACCATATATTTT; CDR3aa: CASSLGTAASGNTIYF
d_gene: NA; j_gene: TRBJ2-5; abundance: many; v_gene: TRBV28; CDR3nt: TGTGCCAGCAGCCCTCCAACGGGAAGGGAAGAGACCCAGTACTTC; CDR3aa: CASSPPTGREETQYF
d_gene: NA; j_gene: TRBJ2-5; abundance: many; v_gene: TRBV20-1; CDR3nt: TGCAGTGCTAGAGTTCCATCCAGCCACCCCCAAGAGACCCAGTACTTC; CDR3aa: CSARVPSSHPQETQYF
d_gene: TRBD1; j_gene: TRBJ1-1; abundance: many; v_gene: TRBV10-3; CDR3nt: TGTGCCACCACAGGGGGCGGCGAAGCTTTCTTT; CDR3aa: CATTGGGEAFF
d_gene: NA; j_gene: TRBJ2-1; abundance: many; v_gene: TRBV7-7; CDR3nt: TGTGCCAGCAGCTCGGAGTTCAGCTCCTACAATGAGCAGTTCTTC; CDR3aa: CASSSEFSSYNEQFF
d_gene: TRBD2; j_gene: TRBJ2-2; abundance: few; v_gene: TRBV5-1; CDR3nt: TGCGCCAGCAGCTTGGCTGTTCGGACGTATACTAGCGGACCAAACACCGGGGAGCTGTTTTTT; CDR3aa: CASSLAVRTYTSGPNTGELFF
d_gene: NA; j_gene: TRBJ2-3; abundance: few; v_gene: TRBV11-2; CDR3nt: TGTGCCAGCAGCTCACTTACTATAACAACAGATACGCAGTATTTT; CDR3aa: CASSSLTITTDTQYF
d_gene: TRBD1; j_gene: TRBJ2-1; abundance: NA; v_gene: TRBV7-6; CDR3nt: TGTGCCAGCTCCAGGGGACAGGACCGTCTTGAGCAGTTCTTC; CDR3aa: CASSRGQDRLEQFF
d_gene: NA; j_gene: TRBJ2-3; abundance: NA; v_gene: TRBV5-5; CDR3nt: TGTGCCAGCAGCTCAAGCAGGGTGGCAGATACGCAGTATTTT; CDR3aa: CASSSSRVADTQYF
d_gene: NA; j_gene: TRBJ2-2; abundance: many; v_gene: TRBV12-3/TRBV12-4; CDR3nt: TGTGCCAGCAGTCCACTCGGTTCGGGACAAACAGACCGGGAGCTGTTTTTT; CDR3aa: CASSPLGSGQTDRELFF
d_gene: NA; j_gene: TRBJ2-1; abundance: many; v_gene: TRBV20-1; CDR3nt: TGCAGTGCTAGACCCTTGGTGATTGAGCAGTTCTTC; CDR3aa: CSARPLVIEQFF
d_gene: TRBD2; j_gene: TRBJ2-7; abundance: NA; v_gene: TRBV9; CDR3nt: TGTGCCAGCAGCCTTGGACTAGCGGAAGGACTACGTGAGCAGTACTTC; CDR3aa: CASSLGLAEGLREQYF
d_gene: TRBD1; j_gene: TRBJ2-2; abundance: few; v_gene: TRBV20-1; CDR3nt: TGCAGTGTGCCGAGGGGGCTCGGGGAGCTGTTTTTT; CDR3aa: CSVPRGLGELFF